The 29 T cell receptor beta chains given below trace back to one sample, sequenced in a study of OX40 agonist ivuxolimab in advanced cancers. The data were produced by immunoSEQ multiplex PCR, yet TCRdb's version contains in-frame clones alone and is incomplete. The sample yields about 50,000 clones, approximately 91% seen once. Sequences were derived from CD4+ or CD8+ T cells sorted from blood, sampled in a trial of the OX40 agonist ivuxolimab. Receptors were obtained from an adult with an advanced solid tumor such as melanoma, head and neck, liver or kidney cancer.

This chain uses TRBV5-5 with TRBJ1-3, with 8 bases aligning to TRBD1. V lost 4 bases, J lost 7 bases, and 7 bases stayed unmatched. Germline CDR1 reads SGHKS; CDR2 reads YYEKEE (reference sequence). The CDR3 totals 14 residues. DNA of the CDR3: TGTGCCAGCAGCCCACGGACAGGGAGGAACACCATATATTTT. It is translated as CASSPRTGRNTIYF. Supplemented by reference TRBV5-5 and TRBJ1-3, the full variable domain reads DAGVTQSPTHLIKTRGQQVTLRCSPISGHKSVSWYQQVLGQGPQFIFQYYEKEERGRGNFPDRFSARQFPNYSSELNVNALLLGDSALYLCASSPRTGRNTIYFGEGSWLTVV.

This clone came up once. The V and J genes are TRBV6-5 and TRBJ1-1, with D possibly matching TRBD1 (5 bases). Germline V gene sequence: CDR1 MNHEY, CDR2 SVGAGI. The CDR3 spans 15 residues. Trimming stripped 2 bases from V and 6 bases from J, with 16 bases between. The CDR3 nucleotides read TGTGCCAGCAGTTACGCGAGCCAAACAGGTCCTGAAGCTTTCTTT. Translation: CASSYASQTGPEAFF.

The chain carries TRBV10-3 and TRBJ1-2, with a tentative D call TRBD1 (6 bases). With 5 bases removed from V and 5 bases from J, the gap between germline ends came to 12 bases. The germline V gene has CDR1 ENHRY and CDR2 SYGVKD. CDR3 length: 13 residues. DNA of the CDR3: TGTGCCATCAGTCCGGGGGGCGCATATGGCTACACCTTC. This gives the protein CAISPGGAYGYTF.

This rearrangement joins TRBV5-1 to TRBJ2-5; D uncertain. V lost 5 bases, J lost 4 bases, and 15 bases lay in between. Germline V gives CDR1 SGHRS, CDR2 YFSETQ. This CDR3 is 14 amino acids long. Written as DNA, the CDR3 is TGCGCCAGCAGTCTGGGTAATTTGGGAGAGACCCAGTACTTC. Protein sequence: CASSLGNLGETQYF.

This rearrangement joins TRBV30 to TRBJ1-5, with D maybe TRBD1 (6 bases). The CDR3 has 14 amino acids. CDR1 GTSNPN and CDR2 SVGIG come from the germline V gene (reference sequence). Trimming stripped 0 bases from V and 6 bases from J, with 12 bases between. Here the CDR3 reads CAWSVQGGGQPQHF. The CDR3 DNA sequence: TGTGCCTGGAGTGTACAGGGAGGGGGTCAGCCCCAGCATTTT.

The chain couples TRBV5-6 to TRBJ1-5; TRBD1 aligns across 9 bases. Germline V gene sequence: CDR1 SGHDT, CDR2 YYEEEE. The CDR3 spans 15 residues. The junction had 5 bases not matched to a gene; V was cut back by 3 bases and J by 4 bases. CDR3 in DNA: TGTGCCAGCAGCTACAGAGACAGGGGGAATCAGCCCCAGCATTTT. It encodes CASSYRDRGNQPQHF.

This clone was recorded once. The chain has TRBV11-2 and TRBJ2-5; tentatively, D is TRBD2 (6 bases). Germline CDR1 SGHAT, CDR2 FQNNGV. The length of the CDR3 is 15 residues. Trimming cost V 5 bases and J 5 bases, with 18 bases left between them. CDR3 residues: CASSLIRNRGETQYF. CDR3 bases: TGTGCCAGCAGCCTAATTCGAAATCGGGGGGAGACCCAGTACTTC.

The chain couples TRBV2 to TRBJ1-2, with 8 bases fitting TRBD1. Trimming took 9 bases from V and 4 from J; bases not matched to a gene: 7. The germline CDR1 and CDR2 sequences are SNHLY and FYNNEI. The CDR3 has 13 amino acids. The CDR3, as DNA: TGTGCCAGGACCCAGGGACAGGCCTATGGCTACACCTTC. Amino acid sequence: CARTQGQAYGYTF.

J is TRBJ2-5 and V is TRBV7-9; TRBD2 aligns across 14 bases. Trimming removed 5 bases from V and 5 bases from J; junction bases left unmatched: 10. Germline V lookup: CDR1 SEHNR, CDR2 FQNEAQ (reference sequence). The CDR3 is made up of 17 amino acids. CDR3 sequence reads: CASSAGRRTSGRETQYF. Written as DNA, the CDR3 is TGTGCCAGCAGCGCGGGAAGACGGACTAGCGGGAGGGAGACCCAGTACTTC.

This clone has a handful of counts. The chain combines TRBV29-1 with TRBJ2-4; D remains ambiguous. The germline CDR1 and CDR2 sequences are SQVTM and ANQGSEA. The CDR3 covers 13 residues. V lost 4 bases, J lost 5 bases, and 12 bases lay in between. CDR3 in DNA: TGCAGCGTTGGATACAGTGGGGAAAACATTCAGTACTTC. This encodes CSVGYSGENIQYF.

The V and J genes are TRBV7-6 and TRBJ2-7; D ambiguous. The CDR3 runs to 15 residues. V was cut by 1 base and J by 7 bases, with 17 bases left in between. Germline-derived CDR1 and CDR2 are SGHVS and FNYEAQ. CDR3 region: CASSLDRVGLGEQYF. The CDR3 DNA reads as TGTGCCAGCAGCTTAGATAGGGTTGGGTTGGGGGAGCAGTACTTC.

J is TRBJ2-5 and V is TRBV27, with TRBD1 as a possible D gene (5 bases). The CDR3 contains 15 residues. V lost 6 bases, J lost 5 bases, and 19 bases lay in between. Germline assignment: CDR1 MNHEY and CDR2 SMNVEV (reference sequence). The CDR3: CASRETDFLRETQYF. As DNA, the CDR3 is TGTGCCAGCAGGGAGACAGACTTCCTCCGGGAGACCCAGTACTTC.

The rearrangement links TRBV5-5 to TRBJ2-7; tentatively, D is TRBD1 (6 bases). This CDR3 has 13 amino acids. Germline V CDR1 and CDR2: SGHKS, YYEKEE (reference sequence). Trimming shortened V by 4 bases and J by 3 bases, and 11 bases separated the two germline ends. For the CDR3, the DNA is TGTGCCAGCAGCCCAGGGGTGATCTACGAGCAGTACTTC. Protein product: CASSPGVIYEQYF.

J is TRBJ2-1 and V is TRBV7-9, with 10 bases identical to TRBD2. This CDR3 has 14 residues. V shed 5 bases, J shed 9 bases, and the junction held 7 bases outside the gene matches. From germline, CDR1 is SEHNR and CDR2 FQNEAQ (reference sequence). CDR3 sequence (DNA): TGTGCCAGCAGCCCGAGCGGGAGGGCGTCTGAGCAGTTCTTC. Residues: CASSPSGRASEQFF.

This chain links TRBV18 with TRBJ2-7; TRBD1 matches 11 bases. The trim removed 3 bases at V and 2 bases at J, leaving 9 bases unmatched. The germline gives CDR1 KGHSH, CDR2 LQKENI. The CDR3 has 17 amino acids. The CDR3 DNA is TGTGCCAGCTCACCTAATACCGGACAGGGGGCTCCCTACGAGCAGTACTTC. It translates to CASSPNTGQGAPYEQYF.

V and J are TRBV14 and TRBJ1-1; 9 bases match TRBD1. With V trimmed by 6 bases and J by 3 bases, 11 bases remained unmatched. The CDR3 consists of 16 residues. The germline CDR1 and CDR2 sequences are SGHDN and FVKESK. CDR3 sequence (DNA): TGTGCCAGCAGAAAAATTACCGGGACAGGGTACACTGAAGCTTTCTTT. Protein product: CASRKITGTGYTEAFF.

The chain couples TRBV18 to TRBJ1-5; 9 nucleotides align to TRBD1. Looked up from germline, CDR1 is KGHSH and CDR2 is LQKENI. The CDR3 runs to 12 residues. Trimming removed 6 bases from V and 11 bases from J; junction bases left unmatched: 5. The CDR3 nucleotides are TGTGCCAGCTCTGGACAGGGGAGGGCCCAGCATTTT. It translates to CASSGQGRAQHF.

The chain employs TRBV5-4 and TRBJ1-2; maybe TRBD1 (5 bases). Trimming took off 1 base at V and 7 bases at J, with 14 bases between the two ends. CDR3 length equals 14 residues. Germline V gene lookup returns CDR1 SGHNT and CDR2 YYREEE (reference sequence). CDR3 sequence reads: CASSLSEGRAGYTF. Here the CDR3 DNA reads TGTGCCAGCAGCTTGTCCGAGGGGCGAGCTGGCTACACCTTC.

The rearrangement links TRBV29-1 to TRBJ2-2; D not resolved. This CDR3 has 11 residues. Germline V gene data show CDR1 as SQVTM and CDR2 as ANQGSEA. V lost 3 bases and J 6 bases, leaving 5 bases between the germline ends. CDR3 residues: CSVESPGELFF. Written as DNA, the CDR3 is TGCAGCGTTGAGTCCCCCGGGGAGCTGTTTTTT.

This sequence joins TRBV6-8 and TRBJ2-7; D possibly uses TRBD1 or TRBD2 (5 bases each). This CDR3 spans 16 amino acids. In germline, CDR1 is MNHGY, CDR2 SAAAGT. Trimming left V 2 bases short and J 5 bases short, with 19 bases between. The DNA for the CDR3 is TGTGCCAGCAGTTACCGATCCTGCCCGGGGCAAAACGAGCAGTACTTC. Translated, it gives CASSYRSCPGQNEQYF.

Written as DNA, the CDR3 is TGCGCCAGCAGCTTGGGTAGGGCCGGTACGCAGTATTTT. Amino acid sequence: CASSLGRAGTQYF. This chain links TRBV5-1 with TRBJ2-3; D not resolved. V lost 0 bases to trimming and J lost 8 bases, with 10 bases between them. Germline-derived CDR1 and CDR2 are SGHRS and YFSETQ. The CDR3 is 13 amino acids.

This clone is medium-sized. CDR3 loop: CASSIVQGENIQYF. Here the CDR3 DNA reads TGTGCCAGTAGTATTGTACAGGGAGAAAACATTCAGTACTTC. The J gene is TRBJ2-4, the V gene TRBV19; weak D call: TRBD1 (6 bases). The germline V and J ends were trimmed by 3 bases and 5 bases, with 11 bases remaining between them. The CDR3 has 14 residues. The germline V gene has CDR1 LNHDA and CDR2 SQIVND (reference sequence).

The chain uses TRBV5-4 and TRBJ2-1; possible D gene TRBD2, 6 bases. Trimming removed 0 bases at V and 5 bases at J, with 9 bases between. The CDR3 spans 14 residues. Germline assignment: CDR1 SGHNT and CDR2 YYREEE (reference sequence). The CDR3 here is CASSLAGANNEQFF. For the CDR3, the DNA is TGTGCCAGCAGCTTGGCGGGAGCGAACAATGAGCAGTTCTTC.

The genes are TRBV5-1 and TRBJ2-5; 11 bases map to TRBD2. CDR1 is SGHRS, CDR2 YFSETQ, per germline. The V segment lost 4 bases and the J segment 5 bases; nucleotides outside the gene matches: 10. The CDR3 totals 16 residues. In nucleotides, the CDR3 is TGCGCCAGCAGCCCCAGAACTAGCGGGAGTCGGGAGACCCAGTACTTC. It translates to CASSPRTSGSRETQYF.

This rearrangement joins TRBV7-2 to TRBJ2-5, with 9 bases that match TRBD1. There are 16 residues in the CDR3. Germline V lookup: CDR1 SGHTA, CDR2 FQGNSA. Trimming at V came to 7 bases and at J to 5 bases, leaving 14 bases not matched to a gene. In nucleotides, the CDR3 is TGTGCCAGCACCCTGGTTGGACAGGGGACGGCTGAGACCCAGTACTTC. This translates into CASTLVGQGTAETQYF.

V and J are TRBV5-1 and TRBJ1-6, with 7 bases aligning to TRBD1. The CDR3 is 14 amino acids. Losses at the gene ends were 3 bases for V and 7 bases for J; bases not matched to a gene: 4. Germline lookup yields CDR1 SGHRS and CDR2 YFSETQ. The CDR3 sequence: CASSSGTANSPLHF. Written as DNA, the CDR3 is TGCGCCAGCAGCTCCGGGACAGCAAATTCACCCCTCCACTTT.

The J gene is TRBJ1-2, the V gene TRBV7-9, with D uncertain. There are 14 residues in the CDR3. Trimming removed 1 base at V and 5 bases at J, with 11 bases between. Germline CDR1 SEHNR, CDR2 FQNEAQ (reference sequence). The DNA of the CDR3 is TGTGCCAGCAGCTTAGAAGGAGGCCAGTATGGCTACACCTTC. Residues: CASSLEGGQYGYTF.

This chain links TRBV6-1 with TRBJ2-3; the match to TRBD2 covers 12 bases. The ends lost 6 bases at V and 6 bases at J; junction bases unmatched: 7. The germline gives CDR1 MNHNS, CDR2 SASEGT. The CDR3 covers 15 residues. The DNA for the CDR3 is TGTGCCAGCAGAAGACTAGCGGGAGTTCCTGATACGCAGTATTTT. As protein: CASRRLAGVPDTQYF.

The chain combines TRBV10-2 with TRBJ1-1; D is unresolved. Germline V gene sequence: CDR1 WSHSY, CDR2 SAAADI. CDR3 length: 14 residues. V was cut by 6 bases and J by 3 bases, with 14 bases left in between. The CDR3: CASSAAGWYTEAFF. CDR3 nucleotides: TGCGCCAGCAGCGCCGCGGGGTGGTACACTGAAGCTTTCTTT.